This T cell receptor (beta chain) derives from a study of cytomegalovirus exposure and HLA in healthy donors. Study-wide results and caveats: As immune exposure information, only CMV serostatus was available. Researchers counted over 150 TCR beta chains as cytomegalovirus-associated.

For this clone: The antigen remains unidentified.

Looked up from germline, CDR1 is SEHNR and CDR2 is FQNEAQ (reference sequence). CDR3 length: 16 residues. Trimming at V came to 5 bases and at J to 7 bases, leaving 12 bases not matched to a gene. The PCR ran on 60 Vbeta and 13 Jbeta primers. TCRdb keeps only in-frame clones here, not all; method: immunoSEQ multiplex PCR. The sample shows roughly 93,000 clones, around two thirds of them seen only once. This chain connects TRBV7-9 to TRBJ1-2; 11 positions agree with TRBD1. Input material: PBMCs. The sequence came from a male donor in good health and CMV-seronegative. DNA for the CDR3: TGTGCCAGCAGCAACCCCGGGACAGGGGGACCTTTTGGCTACACCTTC. Translated, it gives CASSNPGTGGPFGYTF. Combining the CDR3 with reference TRBV7-9 and TRBJ1-2 gives the whole variable domain DTGVSQNPRHKITKRGQNVTFRCDPISEHNRLYWYRQTLGQGPEFLTYFQNEAQLEKSRLLSDRFSAERPKGSFSTLEIQRTEQGDSAMYLCASSNPGTGGPFGYTFGSGTRLTVV.